This T cell receptor beta chain was obtained from a study of molecular identifiers for immune sequencing clone quantification. The authors sorted naive CD8 T cells as CD8+CD4-CCR7+CD45RA+. V was shortened by 4 bases and J by 5 bases, with 14 bases between the two germline ends. The germline V gene encodes CDR1 PRHDT and CDR2 FYEKMQ (reference sequence). The CDR3 has 15 residues. Points on this clonotype: Its target is unknown.

TCRdb called the PCR reads again in MiXCR, with one record for every CDR3 protein. This table holds hundreds of thousands of distinct CDR3 sequences, roughly 23% found once. Study-level findings and limits: Shared barcodes on identical TCR molecules could underestimate the sizes of highly expanded clones. Clones that had above 20 RNA copies took up over 97% of effector molecules but under 1% in naive cells.

The clonotype originates from a human donor in good health. Some libraries in this study had Jurkat cell RNA spiked in. Sequencing was performed on naive CD8+ T cells from blood, with Jurkat cell RNA spiked in. Regarding subset: FACS-sorted CD8+CD4-CCR7+CD45RA+ naive T cells. The chain uses TRBV13 and TRBJ2-2; tentative D call: TRBD2 (5 bases). CDR3 protein: CASSYLVGGTGELFF. CDR3 coding DNA: TGTGCCAGCAGCTACCTCGTAGGAGGAACCGGGGAGCTGTTTTTT. The full variable domain, its missing parts supplied by reference TRBV13 and TRBJ2-2, is AAGVIQSPRHLIKEKRETATLKCYPIPRHDTVYWYQQGPGQDPQFLISFYEKMQSDKGSIPDRFSAQQFSDYHSELNMSSLELGDSALYFCASSYLVGGTGELFFGEGSRLTVL.